The sequence of this T cell receptor beta chain was determined in a study of blood T cells in healthy people across ages. Study-level results: In older individuals, TCR beta diversity per million T cells was lower, falling roughly linearly with age. Changes in expanded clonotypes were possibly confounded, as the CMV status of donors was unknown.

The authors drew approximately 10 milliliters of peripheral blood from each donor. Total RNA extraction produced at least 5 micrograms (per sample) for the study. Trimming removed 5 bases at V and 0 bases at J, with 21 bases between. The CDR3 is made up of 18 amino acids. The count of this clonotype is one. Its antigen is unknown. PCR was performed a second time for roughly 7 to 12 cycles using a sample-barcoded 5' primer and a J-beta primer mix. TCRdb reanalysed the 5' RACE reads using MiXCR and keeps one entry per CDR3 protein. The repertoire has about a million distinct CDR3 sequences, approximately 38% of them found once; the top ten carry around 13%.

This TCR derives from a man between 18 and 35 years old in good health. What was sequenced was blood. V usage is TRBV12-3 or TRBV12-4 and J usage is TRBJ2-3; tentatively, D is TRBD1 or TRBD2 (5 bases each). DNA for the CDR3: TGTGCCAGCAGTCCGCCCCAACTAGGGACCTCTAGCACAGATACGCAGTATTTT. It codes for CASSPPQLGTSSTDTQYF.